This T cell receptor beta chain was captured in a study of cytomegalovirus exposure and HLA in healthy donors. Study conclusions and caveats: Associated with cytomegalovirus, according to the listing, were some 180 TCR beta chains.

As to this clone: Its specificity is not known.

Using immunoSEQ multiplex PCR, the repertoire was profiled, and TCRdb retains in-frame clones only, with some absent. The table records more than 120,000 clones, more than 85% of them present only once. Trimming took 0 bases from V and 6 from J, leaving 6 bases between them. CDR3 length equals 12 residues. Looked up from germline, CDR1 is SGDLS and CDR2 is YYNGEE. The specimen was PBMCs. The genes are TRBV9 and TRBJ1-2; D not resolved. This TCR was sampled from a man between 18 and 35 years old in good health and CMV-seropositive. The chain's CDR3 is CASSVGGDGYTF. The CDR3 coding sequence is TGTGCCAGCAGCGTAGGGGGAGATGGCTACACCTTC.